The T cell receptor (beta chain) described here comes from a study of T cell responses to AZD1222 COVID-19 vaccine. The CDR3 has 12 amino acids. V was clipped by 8 bases and J by 5 bases, with 12 bases between them. The germline CDR1 and CDR2 sequences are MDHEN and SYDVKM. Findings and caveats of the study: Every sample of the repertoires postdated the peak T cell response. The donors showed a predominance of white British ancestry and of females, with possible underestimation of clonal diversity. Increases in Spike-specific TCR breadth and depth were seen after two AZD1222 doses.

As concerns this clone: The antigen remains undetermined.

TCRdb keeps only in-frame clones here, not all; method: immunoSEQ multiplex PCR. The data show around 150,000 clones, with 91% seen just once and 7.5% to 8% held by the top ten. This receptor was identified in an adult who received the MenACWY meningococcal vaccine as a control. Here the sequenced sample was peripheral blood, taken 28 days after the second dose of the MenACWY control vaccine. The chain joins TRBV28 to TRBJ1-2, with D perhaps TRBD1 (6 bases). Here the CDR3 DNA reads TGTGCCAGCTCGGCAGGGGAATATGGCTACACCTTC. Its translation: CASSAGEYGYTF.